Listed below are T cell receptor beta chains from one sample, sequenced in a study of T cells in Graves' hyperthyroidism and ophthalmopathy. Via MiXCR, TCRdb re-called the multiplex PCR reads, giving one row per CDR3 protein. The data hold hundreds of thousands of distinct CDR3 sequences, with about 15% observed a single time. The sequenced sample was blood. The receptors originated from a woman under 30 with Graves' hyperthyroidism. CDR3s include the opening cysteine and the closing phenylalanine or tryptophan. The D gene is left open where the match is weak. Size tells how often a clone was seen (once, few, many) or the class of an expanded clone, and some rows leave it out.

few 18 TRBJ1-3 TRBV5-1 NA CASSRQLSGSNSGNTIYF TGCGCCAGCAGCCGCCAGCTTTCGGGCAGTAACTCTGGAAACACCATATATTTT
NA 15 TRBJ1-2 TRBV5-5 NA CASSLEGVPNYGYTF TGTGCCAGCAGCTTGGAGGGGGTCCCTAACTATGGCTACACCTTC
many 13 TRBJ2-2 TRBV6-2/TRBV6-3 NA CATQYENTGELFF TGTGCCACCCAATACGAGAACACCGGGGAGCTGTTTTTT
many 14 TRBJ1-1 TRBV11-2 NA CASSPAGAIFEAFF TGTGCCAGCAGCCCCGCTGGGGCGATATTTGAAGCTTTCTTT
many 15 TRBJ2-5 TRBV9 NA CASSASLGYQETQYF TGTGCCAGCAGCGCGTCCCTCGGGTACCAAGAGACCCAGTACTTC
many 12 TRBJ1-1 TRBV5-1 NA CASSHVRGEAFF TGCGCCAGCAGCCACGTACGAGGGGAAGCTTTCTTT
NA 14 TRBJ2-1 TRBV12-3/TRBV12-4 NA CASTFASTYNEQFF TGTGCCAGCACCTTCGCTTCCACCTACAATGAGCAGTTCTTC
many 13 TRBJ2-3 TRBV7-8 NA CASSLLPRDTQYF TGTGCCAGCAGCTTACTCCCCCGGGATACGCAGTATTTT
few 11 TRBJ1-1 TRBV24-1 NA CATSLWTEAFF TGTGCCACCAGCCTCTGGACTGAAGCTTTCTTT
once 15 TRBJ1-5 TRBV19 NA CASSIGSGGTQPQHF TGTGCCAGTAGTATTGGTTCGGGGGGCACTCAGCCCCAGCATTTT
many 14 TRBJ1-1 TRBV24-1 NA CATSEPHVNRPAFF TGTGCCACCAGTGAGCCTCACGTAAACCGGCCGGCTTTCTTT
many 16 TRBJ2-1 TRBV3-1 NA CASSRAEELLSSEQFF TGTGCCAGCAGCCGAGCTGAGGAGTTACTAAGCAGTGAGCAGTTCTTC
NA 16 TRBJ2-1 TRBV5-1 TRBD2 CASSLELAGANNEQFF TGCGCCAGCAGCTTGGAACTAGCGGGAGCTAACAATGAGCAGTTCTTC
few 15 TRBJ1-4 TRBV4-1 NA CASSQGLSGYEKLFF TGCGCCAGCAGCCAAGGACTCTCCGGGTACGAAAAACTGTTTTTT
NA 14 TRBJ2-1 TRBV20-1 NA CSAGGGLGSVEQFF TGCAGTGCCGGAGGGGGCCTCGGTTCGGTTGAGCAGTTCTTC
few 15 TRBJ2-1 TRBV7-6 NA CASSLGQTYYNEQFF TGTGCCAGCAGCTTAGGGCAGACCTACTACAATGAGCAGTTCTTC
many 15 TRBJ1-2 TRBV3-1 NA CASSQEGQPHYGYTF TGTGCCAGCAGCCAAGAAGGACAGCCACACTATGGCTACACCTTC
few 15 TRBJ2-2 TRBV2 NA CASSVTGTNTGELFF TGTGCCAGCAGTGTAACGGGTACAAACACCGGGGAGCTGTTTTTT
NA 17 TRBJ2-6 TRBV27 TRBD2 CASSLSGANSGANVLTF TGTGCCAGCAGTTTAAGCGGGGCAAATTCTGGGGCCAACGTCCTGACTTTC
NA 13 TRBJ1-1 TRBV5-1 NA CASSLDSSTEAFF TGCGCCAGCAGCTTGGACAGCAGCACTGAAGCTTTCTTT
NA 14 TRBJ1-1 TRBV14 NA CASSHLDFGTEAFF TGTGCCAGCAGCCACCTTGACTTCGGCACTGAAGCTTTCTTT
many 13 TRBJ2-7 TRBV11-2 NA CASSSGGPYEQYF TGTGCCAGCAGCTCCGGGGGACCCTACGAGCAGTACTTC
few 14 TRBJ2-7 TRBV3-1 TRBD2 CASSQEISGGEQYF TGTGCCAGCAGCCAAGAGATTAGCGGGGGGGAGCAGTACTTC
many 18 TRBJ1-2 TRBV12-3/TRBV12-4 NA CASRKFRGLQLTNYGYTF TGTGCCAGCAGGAAGTTCAGGGGCCTCCAATTAACTAACTATGGCTACACCTTC
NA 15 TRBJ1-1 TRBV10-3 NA CAISDPGTGNTEAFF TGTGCCATCAGTGACCCCGGGACGGGGAACACTGAAGCTTTCTTT
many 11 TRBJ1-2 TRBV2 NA CASSETFGYTF TGTGCCAGCAGTGAAACGTTCGGCTACACCTTC
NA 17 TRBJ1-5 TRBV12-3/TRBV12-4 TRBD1 CASSSGTGDLSNQPQHF TGTGCCAGCAGTTCCGGGACAGGGGATCTTAGCAATCAGCCCCAGCATTTT
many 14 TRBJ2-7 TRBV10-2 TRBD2 CASSEKRENYEQYF TGCGCCAGCAGTGAAAAGCGGGAGAACTACGAGCAGTACTTC
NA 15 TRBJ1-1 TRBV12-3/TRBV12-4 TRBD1 CASSRLTGGNTEAFF TGTGCCAGCAGTAGACTAACAGGGGGGAACACTGAAGCTTTCTTT
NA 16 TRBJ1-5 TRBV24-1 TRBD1 CATSDPGGAGNQPQHF TGTGCCACCAGTGATCCAGGGGGCGCTGGGAATCAGCCCCAGCATTTT
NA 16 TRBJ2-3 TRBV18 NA CASSLGVSASTDTQYF TGTGCCAGCTCACTGGGGGTGTCGGCTAGCACAGATACGCAGTATTTT